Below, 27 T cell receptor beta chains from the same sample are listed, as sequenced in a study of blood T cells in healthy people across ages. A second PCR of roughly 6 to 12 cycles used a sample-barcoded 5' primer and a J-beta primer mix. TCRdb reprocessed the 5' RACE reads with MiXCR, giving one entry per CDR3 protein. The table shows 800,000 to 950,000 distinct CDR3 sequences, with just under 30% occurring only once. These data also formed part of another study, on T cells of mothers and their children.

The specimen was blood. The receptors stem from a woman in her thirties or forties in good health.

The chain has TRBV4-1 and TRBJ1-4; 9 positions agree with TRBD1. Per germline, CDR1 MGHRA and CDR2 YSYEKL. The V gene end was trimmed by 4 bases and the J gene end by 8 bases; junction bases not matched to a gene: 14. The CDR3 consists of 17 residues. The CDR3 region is CASSPPGQGYIGEKLFF. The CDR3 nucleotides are TGCGCCAGCAGCCCTCCGGGACAGGGTTATATCGGGGAAAAACTGTTTTTT.

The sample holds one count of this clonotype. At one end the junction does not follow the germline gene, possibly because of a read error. This CDR3 reads CASSSLGTRNRSNYGYAF. The DNA for the CDR3 is TGTGCCAGCAGCTCGCTAGGGACACGGAATAGGAGTAACTATGGCTACGCCTTC. The chain couples TRBV7-3 to TRBJ1-2; the D gene is possibly TRBD1 (6 bases). The length of the CDR3 is 18 residues. Germline CDR1 SGHTA, CDR2 FQGTGA.

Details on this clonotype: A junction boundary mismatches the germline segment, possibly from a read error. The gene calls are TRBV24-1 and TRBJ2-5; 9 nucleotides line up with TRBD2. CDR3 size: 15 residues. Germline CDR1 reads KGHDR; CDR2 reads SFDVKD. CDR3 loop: CVTSDSGLALETQYF. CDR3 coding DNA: TGTGTCACCAGTGATTCGGGACTAGCACTAGAGACCCAGTACTTC.

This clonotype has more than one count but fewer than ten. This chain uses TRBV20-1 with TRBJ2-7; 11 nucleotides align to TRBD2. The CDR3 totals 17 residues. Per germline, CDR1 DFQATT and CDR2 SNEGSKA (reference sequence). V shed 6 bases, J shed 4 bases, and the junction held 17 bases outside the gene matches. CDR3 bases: TGCAGTGCCATTACTAGCGGGAGCAGGAATAGGATATACGAGCAGTACTTC. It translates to CSAITSGSRNRIYEQYF.

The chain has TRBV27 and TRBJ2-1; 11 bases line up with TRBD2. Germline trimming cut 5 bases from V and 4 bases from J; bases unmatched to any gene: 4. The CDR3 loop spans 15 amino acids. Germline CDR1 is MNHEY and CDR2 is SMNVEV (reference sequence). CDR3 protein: CASSTSGGLYNEQFF. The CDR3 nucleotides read TGTGCCAGCAGTACTAGCGGGGGTTTGTACAATGAGCAGTTCTTC.

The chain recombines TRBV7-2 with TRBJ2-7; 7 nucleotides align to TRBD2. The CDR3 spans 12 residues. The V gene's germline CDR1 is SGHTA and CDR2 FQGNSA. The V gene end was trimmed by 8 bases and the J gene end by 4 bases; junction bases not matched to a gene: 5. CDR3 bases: TGTGCCAGCGCGTGGGGGGGTTACGAGCAGTACTTC. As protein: CASAWGGYEQYF.

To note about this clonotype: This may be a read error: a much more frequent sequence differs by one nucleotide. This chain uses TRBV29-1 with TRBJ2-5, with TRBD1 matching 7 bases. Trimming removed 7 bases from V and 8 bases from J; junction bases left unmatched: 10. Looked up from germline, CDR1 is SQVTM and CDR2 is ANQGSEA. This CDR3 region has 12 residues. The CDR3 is CSGGQNFGTQYF. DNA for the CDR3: TGCAGCGGGGGACAGAATTTCGGAACCCAGTACTTC.

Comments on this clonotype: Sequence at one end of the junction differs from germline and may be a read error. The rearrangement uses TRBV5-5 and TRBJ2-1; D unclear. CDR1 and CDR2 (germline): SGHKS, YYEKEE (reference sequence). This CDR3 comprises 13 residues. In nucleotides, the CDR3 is TGTGCCAGCAGCTTGAACAGCTACAATGAGCCGTTCTTC. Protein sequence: CASSLNSYNEPFF.

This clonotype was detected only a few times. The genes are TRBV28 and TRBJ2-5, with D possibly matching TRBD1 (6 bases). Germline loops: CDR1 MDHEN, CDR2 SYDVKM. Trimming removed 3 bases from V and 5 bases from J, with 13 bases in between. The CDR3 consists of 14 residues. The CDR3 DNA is TGTGCCAGCAGTTTTAGGGGACACTCGGAGACCCAGTACTTC. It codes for CASSFRGHSETQYF.

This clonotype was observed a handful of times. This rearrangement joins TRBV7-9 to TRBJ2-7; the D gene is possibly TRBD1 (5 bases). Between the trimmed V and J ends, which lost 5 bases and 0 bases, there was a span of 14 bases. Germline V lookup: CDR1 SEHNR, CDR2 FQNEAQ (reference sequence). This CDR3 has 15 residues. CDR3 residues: CASSATELSSYEQYF. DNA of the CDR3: TGTGCCAGCAGCGCGACAGAATTGAGCTCCTACGAGCAGTACTTC.

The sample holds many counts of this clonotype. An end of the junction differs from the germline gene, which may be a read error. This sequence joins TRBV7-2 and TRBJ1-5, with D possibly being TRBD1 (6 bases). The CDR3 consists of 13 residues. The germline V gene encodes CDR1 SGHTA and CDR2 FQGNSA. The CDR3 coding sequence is TGCGCCAGCAGCTCAGGGGTTAATCAGCCCCAGCATTTT. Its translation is CASSSGVNQPQHF.

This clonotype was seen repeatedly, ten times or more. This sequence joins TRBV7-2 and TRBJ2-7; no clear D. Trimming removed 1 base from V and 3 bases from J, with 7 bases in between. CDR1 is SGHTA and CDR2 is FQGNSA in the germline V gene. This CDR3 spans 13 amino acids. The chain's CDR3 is CASSLGNGYEQYF. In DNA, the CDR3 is TGTGCCAGCAGCTTAGGAAACGGCTACGAGCAGTACTTC.

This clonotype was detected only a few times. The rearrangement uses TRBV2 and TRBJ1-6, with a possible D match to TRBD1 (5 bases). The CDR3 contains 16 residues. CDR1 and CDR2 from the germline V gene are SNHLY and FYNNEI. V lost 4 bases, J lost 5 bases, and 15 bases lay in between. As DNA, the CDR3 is TGTGCCAGCAGTGGTTCACTAGGGGCTAATAATTCACCCCTCCACTTT. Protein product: CASSGSLGANNSPLHF.

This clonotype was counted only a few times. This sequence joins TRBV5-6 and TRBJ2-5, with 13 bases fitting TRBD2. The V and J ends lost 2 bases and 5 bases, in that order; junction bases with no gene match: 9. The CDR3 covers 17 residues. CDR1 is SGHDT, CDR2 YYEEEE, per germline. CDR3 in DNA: TGTGCCAGCAGCTTACGACTAGCGGGGGGCCGCTTGGAGACCCAGTACTTC. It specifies CASSLRLAGGRLETQYF.

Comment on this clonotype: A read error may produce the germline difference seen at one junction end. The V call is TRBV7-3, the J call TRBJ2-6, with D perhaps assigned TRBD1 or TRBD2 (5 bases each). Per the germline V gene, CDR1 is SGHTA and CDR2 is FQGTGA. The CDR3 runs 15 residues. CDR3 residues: CVSSFGGSEANVLTF. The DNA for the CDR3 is TGTGTCAGCAGCTTTGGGGGATCTGAGGCCAACGTCCTGACTTTC.

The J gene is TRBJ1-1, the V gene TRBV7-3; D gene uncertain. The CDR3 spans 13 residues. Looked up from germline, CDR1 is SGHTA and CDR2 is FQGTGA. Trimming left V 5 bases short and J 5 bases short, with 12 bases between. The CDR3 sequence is CASSLEPRTEAFF. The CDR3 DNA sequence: TGTGCCAGCAGCCTCGAGCCCAGGACTGAAGCTTTCTTT.

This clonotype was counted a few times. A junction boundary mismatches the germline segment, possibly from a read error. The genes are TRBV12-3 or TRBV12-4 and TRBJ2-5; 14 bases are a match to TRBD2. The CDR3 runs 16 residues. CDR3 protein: CAGSGGLAGGQETQYF. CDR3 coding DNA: TGTGCCGGCAGCGGTGGACTAGCGGGGGGACAAGAGACCCAGTACTTC.

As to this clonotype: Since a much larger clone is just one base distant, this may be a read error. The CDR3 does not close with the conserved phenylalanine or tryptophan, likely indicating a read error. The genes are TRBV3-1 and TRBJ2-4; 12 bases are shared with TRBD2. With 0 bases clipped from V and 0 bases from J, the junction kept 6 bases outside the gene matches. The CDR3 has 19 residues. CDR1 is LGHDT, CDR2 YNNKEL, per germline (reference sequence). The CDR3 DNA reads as TGTGCCAGCAGCCAAGATTACACTAGCGGGGGGCTAGCCAAAAACATTCAGTACTGC. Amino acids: CASSQDYTSGGLAKNIQYC.

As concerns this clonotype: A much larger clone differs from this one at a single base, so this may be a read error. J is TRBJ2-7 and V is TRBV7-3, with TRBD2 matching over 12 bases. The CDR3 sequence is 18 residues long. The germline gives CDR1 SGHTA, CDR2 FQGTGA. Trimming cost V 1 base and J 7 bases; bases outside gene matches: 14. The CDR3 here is CASSLNPRLAGDYNEQYF. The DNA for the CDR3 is TGTGCCAGCAGCTTAAATCCCCGACTAGCGGGAGACTACAATGAGCAGTACTTC.

The CDR3 DNA follows: TGTGCCAGCAGTGTCCAGGACAGCAACTATGGCTACACCTTC. Translation: CASSVQDSNYGYTF. V and J are TRBV2 and TRBJ1-2, with D tentatively TRBD1 (6 bases). V was shortened by 4 bases and J by 2 bases, with 11 bases between the two germline ends. This CDR3 has 14 amino acids. In germline, CDR1 is SNHLY, CDR2 FYNNEI.

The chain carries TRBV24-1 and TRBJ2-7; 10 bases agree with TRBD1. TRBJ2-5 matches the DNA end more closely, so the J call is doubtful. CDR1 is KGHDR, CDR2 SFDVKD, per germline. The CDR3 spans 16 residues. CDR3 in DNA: TGTGCCACCAGTGTTCCCGGGACAGGGGCCAAAGAGACCCAGTACTTC. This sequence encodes CATSVPGTGAKETQYF.

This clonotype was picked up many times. CDR3 sequence: CSVSGTSGDASTDTQYF. CDR3 coding DNA: TGCAGCGTCTCCGGGACTAGCGGGGACGCCAGCACAGATACGCAGTATTTT. V is TRBV29-1 and J is TRBJ2-3, with 13 bases fitting TRBD2. The CDR3 loop spans 17 amino acids. Germline V gives CDR1 SQVTM, CDR2 ANQGSEA. The trim removed 6 bases at V and 0 bases at J, leaving 9 bases unmatched.

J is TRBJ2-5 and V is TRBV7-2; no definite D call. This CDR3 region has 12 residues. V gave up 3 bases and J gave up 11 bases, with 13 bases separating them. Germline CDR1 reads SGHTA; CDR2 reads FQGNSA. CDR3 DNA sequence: TGTGCCAGCAGCTTGCTGGCGAATGAGCAGTACTTC. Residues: CASSLLANEQYF.

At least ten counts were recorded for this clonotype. CDR3 amino acids: CASSQYAYEQYF. CDR3 DNA sequence: TGTGCCAGCAGCCAGTATGCCTACGAGCAGTACTTC. The chain uses TRBV3-1 and TRBJ2-7; unclear D gene. This CDR3 contains 12 residues. The ends were cut back, 3 bases at V and 2 bases at J, with 5 bases in the middle. Germline CDR1 LGHDT, CDR2 YNNKEL (reference sequence).

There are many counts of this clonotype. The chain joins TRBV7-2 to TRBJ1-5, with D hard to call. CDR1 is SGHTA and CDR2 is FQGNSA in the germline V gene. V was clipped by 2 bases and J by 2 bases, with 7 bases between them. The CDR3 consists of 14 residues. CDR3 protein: CASSLRAGNQPQHF. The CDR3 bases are TGTGCCAGCAGCTTACGGGCTGGCAATCAGCCCCAGCATTTT.

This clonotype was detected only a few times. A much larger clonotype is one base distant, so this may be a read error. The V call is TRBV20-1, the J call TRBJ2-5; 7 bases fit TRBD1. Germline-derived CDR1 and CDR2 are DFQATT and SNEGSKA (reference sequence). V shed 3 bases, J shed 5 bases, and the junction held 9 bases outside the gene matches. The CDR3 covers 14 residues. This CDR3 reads CSARTTGIRETQYF. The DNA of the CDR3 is TGCAGTGCTAGGACGACAGGGATAAGGGAGACCCAGTACTTC.

As DNA, the CDR3 is TGTGCCAGCAGCCCGAACACGAATGGCTACACCTTC. It translates to CASSPNTNGYTF. The chain recombines TRBV7-8 with TRBJ1-2; D remains ambiguous. Germline V gene data show CDR1 as SGHVS and CDR2 as FQNEAQ. The V end lost 5 bases, the J end lost 6 bases, and 10 bases lay between the germline ends. The CDR3 spans 12 residues. Full variable domain (remainder filled in from reference TRBV7-8 and TRBJ1-2): GAGVSQSPRYKVAKRGQDVALRCDPISGHVSLFWYQQALGQGPEFLTYFQNEAQLDKSGLPSDRFFAERPEGSVSTLKIQRTQQEDSAVYLCASSPNTNGYTFGSGTRLTVV.